Below are 6 T cell receptor beta chains sequenced from a single sample in a study of cytomegalovirus exposure and HLA in healthy donors. The PCR used 60 Vbeta and 13 Jbeta primers. TCRdb's table, derived via immunoSEQ multiplex PCR, lists solely in-frame clones and lacks some. Of around 160,000 clones listed, roughly 80% are singletons. The specimen sequenced was PBMCs. These receptors all stem from a man in his fifties or sixties in good health and CMV-seropositive.

This chain links TRBV7-3 with TRBJ1-2, with TRBD1 identical over 11 bases. CDR1 is SGHTA and CDR2 is FQGTGA in the germline V gene. The junction had 1 base not matched to a gene; V was cut back by 2 bases and J by 5 bases. This CDR3 contains 14 residues. CDR3 in amino acids: CASSLGTGGYGYTF. CDR3 coding DNA: TGTGCCAGCAGCTTAGGGACAGGGGGTTATGGCTACACCTTC.

This chain joins TRBV19 and TRBJ1-2, with a possible D match to TRBD1 (5 bases). V dropped 5 bases and J dropped 2 bases, with 21 bases sitting between them. CDR3 length: 17 residues. Germline loops: CDR1 LNHDA, CDR2 SQIVND (reference sequence). This CDR3 is CASSPTGVLGLNYGYTF. The CDR3 nucleotides are TGTGCCAGTAGTCCGACTGGGGTTTTGGGACTCAACTATGGCTACACCTTC.

This rearrangement joins TRBV7-9 to TRBJ2-7; 12 positions match TRBD1. The V gene's germline CDR1 is SEHNR and CDR2 FQNEAQ (reference sequence). Losses at the gene ends were 6 bases for V and 2 bases for J; bases not matched to a gene: 8. The CDR3 extends over 16 amino acids. In nucleotides, the CDR3 is TGTGCCAGCAGGGGAGAAAGGGACAGGGGGCCCTACGAGCAGTACTTC. Its protein product is CASRGERDRGPYEQYF. Looking up the rest from reference TRBV7-9 and TRBJ2-7 gives the full variable domain: DTGVSQNPRHKITKRGQNVTFRCDPISEHNRLYWYRQTLGQGPEFLTYFQNEAQLEKSRLLSDRFSAERPKGSFSTLEIQRTEQGDSAMYLCASRGERDRGPYEQYFGPGTRLTVT.

The chain couples TRBV9 to TRBJ1-2, with unresolved D. Germline V gene lookup returns CDR1 SGDLS and CDR2 YYNGEE. The CDR3 covers 15 residues. V was trimmed by 4 bases and J by 5 bases, leaving 18 bases between them. As DNA, the CDR3 is TGTGCCAGCAGCAGAACTTCCTCAGGAAATTATGGCTACACCTTC. Its protein product is CASSRTSSGNYGYTF.

This clone appeared a few times. CDR3 residues: CASSLPTGGGEKLFF. CDR3 sequence (DNA): TGTGCCAGCAGCTTACCGACAGGGGGGGGTGAAAAACTGTTTTTT. The chain uses TRBV11-2 and TRBJ1-4; 9 bases line up with TRBD1. Germline V lookup: CDR1 SGHAT, CDR2 FQNNGV. CDR3 length equals 15 residues. V gave up 2 bases and J gave up 7 bases; unmatched junction bases: 5.

The CDR3 sequence: CASSFLGGGEYSFGYTF. CDR3 coding DNA: TGTGCCAGCAGTTTTCTAGGCGGGGGGGAGTATTCTTTTGGCTACACCTTC. The rearrangement uses TRBV27 and TRBJ1-2; tentatively, D is TRBD1 (5 bases). The CDR3 has 17 residues. Trimming left V 3 bases short and J 7 bases short, with 24 bases between. CDR1 and CDR2 from the germline V gene are MNHEY and SMNVEV (reference sequence).